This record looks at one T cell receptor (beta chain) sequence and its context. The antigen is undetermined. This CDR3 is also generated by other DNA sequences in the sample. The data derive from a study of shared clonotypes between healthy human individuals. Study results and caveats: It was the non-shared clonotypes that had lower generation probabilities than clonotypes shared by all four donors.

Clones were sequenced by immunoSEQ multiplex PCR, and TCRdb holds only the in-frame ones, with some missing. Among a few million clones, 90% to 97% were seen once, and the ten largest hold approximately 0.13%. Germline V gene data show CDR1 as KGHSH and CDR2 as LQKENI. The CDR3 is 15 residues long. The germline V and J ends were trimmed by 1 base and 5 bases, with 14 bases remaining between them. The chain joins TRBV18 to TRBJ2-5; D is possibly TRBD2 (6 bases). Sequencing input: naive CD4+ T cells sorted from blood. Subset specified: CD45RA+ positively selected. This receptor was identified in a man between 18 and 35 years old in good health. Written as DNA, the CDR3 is TGTGCCAGCTCACCACTAGCGGTCCCTGGGGAGACCCAGTACTTC. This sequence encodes CASSPLAVPGETQYF.